This T cell receptor beta chain was documented in a study of T cell responses to AZD1222 COVID-19 vaccine (dated by TCRdb to about 2021). The study in broad terms: TCR sequencing covered some 250 trial participants: roughly 200 given two doses of AZD1222 and 26 given two doses of MenACWY control vaccine. Trial participants were enrolled by age into 18-55, 56-69 and 70-plus year subgroups, with roughly 160, 29 and 62 TCR-sequenced participants respectively. The full study reports these points: Reportedly, almost half of the unique spike-specific TCRs recognized epitopes lying outside the regions that are mutated in the B.1.351 and B.1.1.7 variants. Conclusions about previously exposed vaccinees were limited because only six AZD1222 recipients were SARS-CoV-2 seropositive at baseline. CD4 TCRs associated with the vaccine covered the entire spike protein, and the dominant responses were in regions 160-218 and 743-854. The 56-69-year group was small, and its depth increase did not reach significance, likely because of low power. A significant rise in spike-specific TCR breadth and depth was observed after two AZD1222 doses relative to day 0 and relative to MenACWY recipients. No day 14 peak-response samples were available, so repertoires were characterized only after the peak T cell response. Most participants were white British and females outnumbered males, and the authors suggested that clonal diversity may have been underestimated.

The sample's time point label, in plain terms: about 28 days (+/-7) after the second vaccine dose. AZD1222 recipients with second doses at about 4 weeks or about 12 weeks were pooled, because spike-specific TCR depth and breadth did not differ between schedules. Vaccinee samples were obtained from the UK trials COV001 and COV002, which included a single-blind randomized controlled phase 2/3 trial of AZD1222 (ChAdOx1 nCoV-19) in healthy adults. For TCRbeta chain sequencing, PBMC samples from trial participants were taken at day 0 and at day 28 after the second dose. As for this clone: The antigen this receptor binds is unknown. No base quality information exists; no much larger clone differs at one position.

The CDR3 regions of human TCRbeta chains were analyzed by immunosequencing. The original pipeline was this. TCRs in the repertoires were compared against a reference library of SARS-CoV-2-specific TCRs that had been generated with the MIRA antigen-specificity platform. Breadth was defined as the fraction of unique TCRs that were SARS-CoV-2-associated, and depth was defined as the fraction of total T cells that were SARS-CoV-2-associated. Using the MIRA data, each spike-specific TCR was assigned both to the spike region to which the TCR was reactive and to a CD4 or CD8 class. Log10-transformed breadth and depth values were compared by one-way ANOVA with Sidak's multiple comparisons tests. Entries here come from immuneACCESS through TCRdb and include only in-frame sequences with V and J called. Some clones fail to appear in such tables; in the studies checked, an unresolved V gene covers under half of the shortfall, and the cause of the remainder is unknown. That table is the source of V, J and clone size, and D and trimming were worked out from the DNA. The sample has about 110,000 clones on record, 90% to 95% of them singletons. 5.5% to 7% of the sample goes to the ten largest clones.

The specimen was peripheral blood, collected 28 days after the second AZD1222 dose. This TCR was recovered from an adult who received the AZD1222 COVID-19 vaccine.

The nucleotide sequence is given as TGTGCCACCAGTGCCAAGACAGGAGCCTCCTACGAGCAGTACTTC. This translates into CATSAKTGASYEQYF. The receptor chain draws on TRBV24-1 and TRBJ2-7, with a weak D call of TRBD1 (6 bases match). V was cut back by 5 bases and J by 0 bases, leaving a gap of 13 bases between them. The CDR3, from cysteine to phenylalanine, totals 15 residues. Only CDR3 DNA remains: 45 bases, in frame from the first base. The CDR1 and CDR2 encoded by the germline V gene are KGHDR and SFDVKD.